One sample yielded the 8 T cell receptor beta chains listed below, sequenced in a study of Tregs in tolerant kidney transplant recipients. Profiled with immunoSEQ multiplex PCR; TCRdb holds only in-frame clones, not every one. Its clone listing holds around 33,000 clones. The nonmyeloablative bone marrow transplants came from related graft donors, with transient mixed chimerism. The input for sequencing was CD4+ T cells from blood (PBMCs), taken 24 months after the transplant. Receptors were obtained from a human patient who received a combined kidney and bone marrow transplant. The T cells may partly be graft donor cells.

Concerning this clone itself: The read is 3 residues too short to cover the CDR3 end, so that end is filled in from the germline J gene. The J gene is TRBJ2-2, the V gene TRBV19; D unresolved. From germline, CDR1 is LNHDA and CDR2 SQIVND (reference sequence). Trimming removed 5 bases from V and 1 base from J, with 8 bases in between. This CDR3 contains 14 residues. The CDR3 reads CASSVTLNTGELFF. The sequenced part of the CDR3 DNA is TGTGCCAGTAGTGTTACTTTGAACACCGGGGAG.

A remark on this clone: The observed sequence ends 3 residues before the CDR3 terminus, with the missing tail filled in from the germline J gene. The rearrangement uses TRBV14 and TRBJ1-1, with 11 bases fitting TRBD1. V lost 1 base, J lost 4 bases, and 8 bases stayed unmatched. The V gene's germline CDR1 is SGHDN and CDR2 FVKESK. CDR3 length: 17 amino acids. This chain's CDR3 is CASSQAGTGGVGTEAFF. Partial CDR3 DNA: TGTGCCAGCAGCCAAGCAGGGACAGGGGGGGTAGGCACTGAA.

Worth noting for this clone: The read terminates 3 residues before the CDR3 end, so the remaining end is supplied by the germline J gene. This chain uses TRBV5-8 with TRBJ2-3; D may be TRBD1 (8 bases). V was cut by 2 bases and J by 8 bases, with 15 bases left in between. Germline V gene sequence: CDR1 SGHTS, CDR2 YDEGEE. The CDR3 runs 14 residues. CDR3: CASSFMDREGTQYF. CDR3 DNA (partial): TGTGCCAGCAGCTTCATGGACAGGGAGGGTACG. Full variable domain (rest looked up from reference TRBV5-8 and TRBJ2-3): EAGVTQSPTHLIKTRGQQATLRCSPISGHTSVYWYQQALGLGLQFLLWYDEGEERNRGNFPPRFSGRQFPNYSSELNVNALELEDSALYLCASSFMDREGTQYFGPGTRLTVL.

A note on this clone: The read comes to an end 3 residues before the CDR3 does, leaving the germline J gene to fill in the end. The V and J genes are TRBV7-2 and TRBJ2-7; D is unclear. The V gene's germline CDR1 is SGHTA and CDR2 FQGNSA. The CDR3 totals 13 residues. V gave up 3 bases and J gave up 5 bases, with 11 bases separating them. This CDR3 is CASSFWAVNEQYF. CDR3 bases read: TGTGCCAGCAGCTTTTGGGCTGTTAACGAG.

With respect to this clone: The read terminates 3 residues before the CDR3 end, so the remaining end is supplied by the germline J gene. This chain joins TRBV6-4 and TRBJ2-3; tentatively, D is TRBD2 (5 bases). The CDR3 is 16 residues long. Deletions cut 0 bases from V and 4 bases from J, with 14 bases between. Germline V gene sequence: CDR1 MRHNA, CDR2 SNTAGT. Incomplete CDR3 DNA: TGTGCCAGCAGTGACTCCGGAGCCTCGGGGTCAGATACG. Residues: CASSDSGASGSDT. The complete CDR3 sequence is CASSDSGASGSDTQYF.

Note on this clone: The read finishes 3 residues shy of the CDR3 end, and the germline J gene is used to complete it. The chain employs TRBV20-1 and TRBJ2-3; the D is unclear. Trimming took 5 bases from V and 1 from J, leaving 13 bases between them. The CDR3 extends over 14 amino acids. CDR1 is DFQATT, CDR2 SNEGSKA, per germline (reference sequence). CDR3 residues: CSAPSRVGTDTQYF. The sequenced CDR3 bases are TGCAGTGCTCCATCGCGAGTTGGCACAGATACG.

As concerns this clone: From the germline J gene comes the end of the CDR3, since the read stops 3 residues before it. V is TRBV19 and J is TRBJ2-6; TRBD2 might be the D (7 bases). Germline V CDR1 and CDR2: LNHDA, SQIVND (reference sequence). V lost 3 bases and J 2 bases, leaving 14 bases between the germline ends. CDR3 length: 17 amino acids. The sequenced part of the CDR3 DNA is TGTGCCAGTAGTATTGGGGGGGCCAGAGCTGGGGCCAACGTC. It specifies CASSIGGARAGANV. The complete CDR3 reads CASSIGGARAGANVLTF.

A remark on this clone: The read gets to within 3 residues of the CDR3 end, and the germline J gene fills in the rest. The chain links TRBV7-3 to TRBJ2-2, with 10 nucleotides matching TRBD2. With 5 bases clipped from V and 3 bases from J, the junction kept 9 bases outside the gene matches. The CDR3 consists of 17 residues. Germline CDR1 is SGHTA and CDR2 is FQGTGA. CDR3 amino acids: CASSPFSGRSYTGELFF. The covered CDR3 bases are TGTGCCAGCAGCCCTTTTAGCGGGAGGTCTTACACCGGGGAG.